This T cell receptor (beta chain) was recorded in a study of blood T cell repertoires in COVID-19. The overall study: Nucleic acid was either cDNA or gDNA, and it came from T cells, B-cell-depleted T cells, or PBMCs.

V gave up 1 base and J gave up 3 bases; unmatched junction bases: 8. Germline V gene data show CDR1 as LNHNV and CDR2 as YYDKDF (reference sequence). The CDR3 is 16 amino acids. The protocol was immunoSEQ multiplex PCR, while the TCRdb copy is restricted to in-frame clones and leaves out a portion. The repertoire consists of over 130,000 clones, with approximately 90% occurring once and the leading ten covering 25% to 30%. The chain employs TRBV15 and TRBJ2-7; TRBD1 aligns across 8 bases. Sequencing used peripheral blood. This sequence was found in a human donor in a cohort sampled during active COVID-19. The CDR3 DNA reads as TGTGCCACCAGCAGAGGTCAGACAGGGGATGGCTACGAGCAGTACTTC. Amino acid sequence: CATSRGQTGDGYEQYF.